Shown below are 2 T cell receptor beta chains from a single sample sequenced in a study of beta chain features in type 1 diabetes. Since all of the isolated RNA was reverse transcribed, expressed TCRB transcripts were what got sequenced. Here immunoSEQ multiplex PCR was the method, and the copy in TCRdb shows in-frame clones only, minus some. This sample has fewer than 150,000 clones, with less than 8.5% found just once. Sequencing was carried out using central memory CD4+ T cells from blood. Receptors were obtained from a woman aged 25 to 45 in good health.

The chain recombines TRBV5-1 with TRBJ1-2; D call uncertain. In germline, CDR1 is SGHRS, CDR2 YFSETQ. The V and J ends lost 1 base and 2 bases respectively, with 9 bases between them. This CDR3 contains 14 residues. The chain's CDR3 is CASSLPAPNYGYTF. The CDR3 coding sequence is TGCGCCAGCAGCTTGCCAGCGCCAAACTATGGCTACACCTTC.

The gene calls are TRBV27 and TRBJ2-3; TRBD1 matches at 7 bases. With V trimmed by 6 bases and J by 5 bases, 8 bases remained unmatched. Germline assignment: CDR1 MNHEY and CDR2 SMNVEV (reference sequence). The CDR3 spans 14 residues. CDR3 sequence: CASRTGTVGDTQYF. CDR3 in DNA: TGTGCCAGCAGGACGGGGACAGTAGGAGATACGCAGTATTTT.